The next 10 T cell receptor beta chains were all read from a single sample in a study of blood T cells in healthy people across ages. The use of a sample-barcoded 5' primer and a J-beta primer mix characterized a second PCR of 7 to 11 cycles. One entry per CDR3 protein, called by TCRdb with MiXCR from the 5' RACE reads. The table shows approximately 580,000 distinct CDR3 sequences, with around 24% occurring only once. The sample was also linked to a second study, of T cells of mothers and their children.

Input material: blood. The source is a boy younger than 18 in good health.

This clonotype was counted between two and nine times. CDR3: CASSETGGLTYEQYF. The CDR3 DNA follows: TGTGCCAGCAGTGAAACTGGGGGGCTTACCTACGAGCAGTACTTC. The chain couples TRBV2 to TRBJ2-7; D is perhaps TRBD1 or TRBD2 (6 bases each). Per germline, CDR1 SNHLY and CDR2 FYNNEI. This CDR3 region has 15 residues. V gave up 2 bases and J gave up 2 bases, with 13 bases separating them.

The V gene is TRBV28, the J gene TRBJ2-7; 10 nucleotides match TRBD2. Germline-derived CDR1 and CDR2 are MDHEN and SYDVKM. Trimming took 4 bases from V and 2 from J; bases not matched to a gene: 5. The CDR3 extends over 15 amino acids. CDR3: CASSSGLADPYEQYF. The CDR3, as DNA: TGTGCCAGCAGTTCCGGACTAGCGGATCCCTACGAGCAGTACTTC.

The chain is built from TRBV20-1 and TRBJ2-1; TRBD2 aligns across 10 bases. There are 16 residues in the CDR3. J lost 0 bases, V lost 0 bases, and 2 bases had no gene match. The germline V gene encodes CDR1 DFQATT and CDR2 SNEGSKA (reference sequence). The CDR3 here is CSARDPSGSSYNEQFF. In nucleotides, the CDR3 is TGCAGTGCTAGAGATCCTAGCGGGAGCTCCTACAATGAGCAGTTCTTC.

The V call is TRBV2, the J call TRBJ2-5; possibly TRBD1 or TRBD2 for D (6 bases each). Near its end, the DNA agrees better with TRBJ2-1, so the J call may be wrong. The CDR3 loop spans 12 amino acids. Germline loops: CDR1 SNHLY, CDR2 FYNNEI. CDR3 bases: TGTGCCAGCAGCATCGGGGGCGATGAGCAGTTCTTC. The encoded protein is CASSIGGDEQFF.

V gene TRBV28 combines with J gene TRBJ2-2, with 8 bases matching TRBD2. The CDR3 runs 15 residues. V was clipped by 5 bases and J by 7 bases; unmatched bases: 9. Germline lookup yields CDR1 MDHEN and CDR2 SYDVKM. As DNA, the CDR3 is TGTGCCAGCAGTCCTCCCGGGGGGGGATTCGGGGAGCTGTTTTTT. The encoded protein is CASSPPGGGFGELFF.

The chain couples TRBV29-1 to TRBJ2-1; D is perhaps TRBD1 or TRBD2 (5 bases each). V shed 6 bases and J shed 0 bases, with 15 bases lying between them. The CDR3 length is 15 residues. CDR1 is SQVTM, CDR2 ANQGSEA, per germline. The chain's CDR3 is CSVRKAGSSYNEQFF. The CDR3 coding sequence is TGCAGCGTGCGCAAAGCAGGGAGCTCCTACAATGAGCAGTTCTTC.

The gene calls are TRBV21-1 and TRBJ2-7; the table's D call, TRBD1, has no DNA check behind it. TRBV21-1 counts as a pseudogene. This CDR3 has 15 residues. CDR3 in amino acids: CASSADRAVTYEQYF. DNA of the CDR3: TGTGCCAGCAGCGCAGACAGGGCAGTGACCTACGAGCAGTACTTC.

The CDR3 loop is CSVAGSTGATDTQYF. CDR3 nucleotide sequence: TGCAGCGTTGCTGGCTCCACAGGGGCCACAGATACGCAGTATTTT. V is TRBV29-1 and J is TRBJ2-3; 7 bases map to TRBD1. The CDR3 sequence is 15 residues long. CDR1 SQVTM and CDR2 ANQGSEA come from the germline V gene. V dropped 4 bases and J dropped 2; count of bases not matched to a gene: 9.

This clonotype was counted once. The J gene is TRBJ2-3, the V gene TRBV20-1, with D unresolved. Looked up from germline, CDR1 is DFQATT and CDR2 is SNEGSKA (reference sequence). V was trimmed by 5 bases and J by 4 bases, leaving 4 bases between them. CDR3 length equals 10 residues. CDR3: CSAYPDTQYF. The CDR3 DNA is TGCAGTGCTTACCCAGATACGCAGTATTTT.

This clonotype came up a few times. V and J are TRBV28 and TRBJ2-7; the match to TRBD1 covers 9 bases. The CDR3 consists of 15 residues. V lost 3 bases, J lost 7 bases, and 10 bases stayed unmatched. Germline CDR1 MDHEN, CDR2 SYDVKM. CDR3 DNA sequence: TGTGCCAGCAGTTTTCGGGACAGGGCTCTGGGAGAGCAGTACTTC. It is translated as CASSFRDRALGEQYF.